A selection of T cell receptor beta chains follows, all from one sample in a study of blood T cells in healthy people across ages. From the 5' RACE reads, TCRdb called clonotypes with MiXCR, one entry per CDR3 protein. This sample has approximately 790,000 distinct CDR3 sequences, with roughly 60% found just once. Source material: blood. The receptor set was obtained from a man younger than 45 in good health. Each CDR3 is given with its conserved first and last residue. D genes are given only for firm matches. Rows may omit the clone size; those that give it use once, few, many or a size class.

TRBV18	TRBJ1-2	once	.	TGTGCCAGCTCACCCAGTCTCGAACAGGGTTCAAGAGGCTACACCTTC	CASSPSLEQGSRGYTF
TRBV3-1	TRBJ2-1	.	.	TGTGCCAGCAGCCAAGATCTGAGGGCCCATTTACGGGAGCAGTTCTTC	CASSQDLRAHLREQFF
TRBV7-3	TRBJ2-1	.	.	TGTGCCAGCAGCTCGAACGACAATGAGCAGTTCTTC	CASSSNDNEQFF
TRBV3-1	TRBJ2-7	.	TRBD1	TGTGCCAGCAGCCGCCCAGGACAGGGGGGAACCTACGAGCAGTACTTC	CASSRPGQGGTYEQYF
TRBV9	TRBJ2-3	.	.	TGTGCCAGCAGCCCCCCCGGGGGCAGGACTAGCACAGATACGCAGTATTTT	CASSPPGGRTSTDTQYF
TRBV12-3/TRBV12-4	TRBJ2-2	.	.	TGTGCCACCCAAAACACCGGGGAGCTGTTTTTT	CATQNTGELFF
TRBV7-9	TRBJ1-2	.	TRBD1	TGTGCCAGCAGCCCAGGACAGGTACTGGGCTACACCTTC	CASSPGQVLGYTF
TRBV4-3	TRBJ2-7	.	.	TGCGCCAGCAGCACCTACGAGGGATACGAGCAGTACTTC	CASSTYEGYEQYF
TRBV20-1	TRBJ2-6	few	.	TGCAGTGCTAGAGATCGGTTGGGGGGGGGCAACTCTGGGGCCAACGTCCTGACTTTC	CSARDRLGGGNSGANVLTF
TRBV20-1	TRBJ2-5	.	.	TGCAGTGCTAGAAGCGTTGCCGGGACCCAAGAGACCCAGTACTTC	CSARSVAGTQETQYF
TRBV7-9	TRBJ2-5	few	TRBD1	TGTGCCAGCACCATCGACAGGGCTGAGACCCAGTACTTC	CASTIDRAETQYF
TRBV7-2	TRBJ2-7	few	TRBD1	TGTGCCAGCAGCGCCAGACAGGGTGGCACCTACGAGCAGTACTTC	CASSARQGGTYEQYF
TRBV5-1	TRBJ2-3	.	.	TGCGCCAGCAGCCCGCGGGACTCGAGAGGCGATACGCAGTATTTT	CASSPRDSRGDTQYF
TRBV5-1	TRBJ2-1	.	.	TGCGCCAGCAGCCCACGTCCCAGCTCCTACAATGAGCAGTTCTTC	CASSPRPSSYNEQFF
TRBV7-3	TRBJ2-3	.	.	TGTGCCAGCAGCGCCGACTACAACGTTAACACGGATACGCAGTATTTT	CASSADYNVNTDTQYF
TRBV2	TRBJ2-1	once	.	TGTGCCAGCAGTGGTAGTGGGAGTATGGTCGAGCAGTTCTTC	CASSGSGSMVEQFF
TRBV6-1	TRBJ2-1	few	TRBD2	TGTGCCAGCAGTCCCCAGGGAGCGGGGGGGCTTCGGAATGAGCAGTTCTTC	CASSPQGAGGLRNEQFF
TRBV10-3	TRBJ1-5	.	.	TGTGCCATCAGCTCCGGGACGATTAATCAGCCCCAGCATTTT	CAISSGTINQPQHF
TRBV12-3/TRBV12-4	TRBJ2-7	.	.	TGTGCCAGTTTTAAACCCTACGAGCAGTACTTC	CASFKPYEQYF
TRBV7-9	TRBJ1-6	.	.	TGTGCCAGCACCTCCGGAGGGGTGTCACCCCTCCACTTT	CASTSGGVSPLHF
TRBV6-2/TRBV6-3	TRBJ2-6	.	TRBD2	TGTGCCAGCAGTTCATCCCCCTGGACTAGCGGGTCAATCTCTGGGGCCAACGTCCTGACTTTC	CASSSSPWTSGSISGANVLTF
TRBV18	TRBJ1-1	.	TRBD1	TGTGCCAGCTCACCGGAGGCAGGGGGCTTTCACACTGAAGCTTTCTTT	CASSPEAGGFHTEAFF
TRBV10-3	TRBJ1-1	once	TRBD1	TGTGCCATCAAGGGACAGACCAACACTGAAGCTTTCTTT	CAIKGQTNTEAFF
TRBV2	TRBJ1-2	.	.	TGTGCCAGCCCTAGTTGGACGGAAACTAACTATGGCTACACCTTC	CASPSWTETNYGYTF
TRBV4-3	TRBJ2-3	.	TRBD2	TGCGCCAGCGGCCGAGAGACTAGCGGGGGCGCAGATACGCAGTATTTT	CASGRETSGGADTQYF
TRBV12-3/TRBV12-4	TRBJ2-5	few	.	TGTGCCAGCAGTTTTAGAGGGGGGTGGGAGACCCAGTACTTC	CASSFRGGWETQYF